Detailed here is one TCR beta chain. Its target is not known. The data stem from a study of cytomegalovirus exposure and HLA in healthy donors. Regarding the study as a whole: In a later analysis, a missense DCLRE1C variant was linked to TCR beta V- and J-gene trimming. Prediction of most subjects' HLA-A and HLA-B alleles by TCR beta sequences was reportedly accurate. In presence/absence analyses, roughly uniform sequencing depth across donors was assumed. Available immune exposure information covered CMV serostatus only.

The germline CDR1 and CDR2 sequences are PRHDT and FYEKMQ (reference sequence). This CDR3 contains 16 residues. V lost 2 bases to trimming and J lost 6 bases; unmatched junction nucleotides: 11. Vbeta (60) and Jbeta (13) primers were used in the PCR. TCRdb's table, derived via immunoSEQ multiplex PCR, lists solely in-frame clones and lacks some. The sample consists of about 160,000 clones, roughly 78% of them appearing once. Sequencing used PBMCs. The receptor's source is a woman aged 40 to 49 in good health and CMV-seronegative. V gene TRBV13 combines with J gene TRBJ2-3; 7 bases are a match to TRBD2. The CDR3 reads CASSLPGLPDLDTQYF. In nucleotides, the CDR3 is TGTGCCAGCAGCTTACCGGGACTACCCGACCTGGATACGCAGTATTTT.